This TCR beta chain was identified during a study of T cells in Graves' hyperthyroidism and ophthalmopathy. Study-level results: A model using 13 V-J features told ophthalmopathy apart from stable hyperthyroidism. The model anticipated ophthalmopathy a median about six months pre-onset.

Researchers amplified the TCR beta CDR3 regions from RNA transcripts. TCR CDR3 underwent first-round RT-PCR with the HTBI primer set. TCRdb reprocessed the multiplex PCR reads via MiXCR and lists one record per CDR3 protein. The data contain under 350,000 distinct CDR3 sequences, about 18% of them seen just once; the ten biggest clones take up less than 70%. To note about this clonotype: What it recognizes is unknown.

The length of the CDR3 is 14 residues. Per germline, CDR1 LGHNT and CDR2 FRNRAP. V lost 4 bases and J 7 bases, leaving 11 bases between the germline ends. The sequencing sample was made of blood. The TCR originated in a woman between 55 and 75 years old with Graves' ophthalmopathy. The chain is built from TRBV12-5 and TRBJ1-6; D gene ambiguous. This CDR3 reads CASGSYPRNSPLHF. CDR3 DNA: TGTGCTAGTGGTTCCTACCCCAGAAATTCACCCCTCCACTTT.